Following are 25 T cell receptor beta chains from one sample sequenced in a study of T cells in Graves' hyperthyroidism and ophthalmopathy. Regions amplified from RNA transcripts were the TCR beta CDR3 regions. A set of HTBI primers served as the primers for a first-round RT-PCR of the TCR CDR3. TCRdb re-derived calls from the multiplex PCR reads in MiXCR, one entry per CDR3 protein. The sample lists around 700,000 distinct CDR3 sequences; about 17% were seen once. Sequenced: blood. All receptors come from a woman aged 45-59 years with Graves' hyperthyroidism that later progressed to Graves' ophthalmopathy.

This clonotype was found many times. For the CDR3, the DNA is TGTGCCAGCAGCCAACTCCCCAGGGCTAACTCTGGAAACACCATATATTTT. Its translation: CASSQLPRANSGNTIYF. The chain has TRBV3-1 and TRBJ1-3; D is possibly TRBD1 (5 bases). Trimming took 2 bases from V and 0 from J, leaving 14 bases between them. This CDR3 is built from 17 residues. CDR1 is LGHDT, CDR2 YNNKEL, per germline (reference sequence).

Note on this clonotype: A much larger clone lies a single base off, so this may be a read error. The genes are TRBV11-2 and TRBJ1-6, with D perhaps matching TRBD1 (5 bases). The CDR3 is 14 amino acids. Germline V gene sequence: CDR1 SGHAT, CDR2 FQNNGV. The CDR3 DNA follows: TGTGCCGGCAGCTTAGGGGCGGGTAATTCACCCCTCCACTTT. It encodes CAGSLGAGNSPLHF.

In its sample, this clonotype was seen a few times. The rearrangement links TRBV27 to TRBJ1-2, with 8 nucleotides matching TRBD1. Germline lookup yields CDR1 MNHEY and CDR2 SMNVEV (reference sequence). The junction had 8 bases not matched to a gene; V was cut back by 0 bases and J by 5 bases. The CDR3 consists of 16 residues. In DNA form, the CDR3 reads TGTGCCAGCAGTTTATCCCCACAGGGGGTCGAGTATGGCTACACCTTC. Translation: CASSLSPQGVEYGYTF.

The genes are TRBV27 and TRBJ1-1, with no clear D. V dropped 2 bases and J dropped 3 bases, with 16 bases sitting between them. The CDR3 has 16 residues. The germline gives CDR1 MNHEY, CDR2 SMNVEV (reference sequence). DNA of the CDR3: TGTGCCAGCAGTTTAATTTTCCCGAGCCAGTACACTGAAGCTTTCTTT. It is translated as CASSLIFPSQYTEAFF.

This clonotype came up a few times. Relative to the germline gene, one junction end is altered; a read error may explain this. The chain recombines TRBV27 with TRBJ2-7; D tentatively reads TRBD1 or TRBD2 (5 bases each). The CDR3 loop spans 13 amino acids. Germline V CDR1 and CDR2: MNHEY, SMNVEV (reference sequence). CDR3 in amino acids: CAGSLGPFYEQYF. In DNA form, the CDR3 reads TGTGCCGGCAGTCTGGGACCATTCTACGAGCAGTACTTC.

In this sample, this clonotype turned up a few times. The chain employs TRBV6-1 and TRBJ1-1, with 8 bases lining up with TRBD1. Germline V lookup: CDR1 MNHNS, CDR2 SASEGT. This CDR3 is built from 18 residues. Losses at the gene ends were 0 bases for V and 1 base for J; bases not matched to a gene: 10. The CDR3 region is CASSEAGGVQGENTEAFF. CDR3 sequence (DNA): TGTGCCAGCAGTGAAGCGGGTGGGGTACAGGGGGAGAACACTGAAGCTTTCTTT.

Many counts were recorded for this clonotype. The chain couples TRBV6-1 to TRBJ2-7, with 8 bases matching TRBD1. Germline trimming cut 8 bases from V and 4 bases from J; bases unmatched to any gene: 10. The length of the CDR3 is 14 residues. Per the germline V gene, CDR1 is MNHNS and CDR2 is SASEGT. CDR3 loop: CASARGLERYEQYF. In nucleotides, the CDR3 is TGTGCCAGCGCCAGGGGGCTGGAACGGTACGAGCAGTACTTC.

This clonotype was detected many times. This chain links TRBV20-1 with TRBJ1-5; TRBD1 aligns across 9 bases. The CDR3 contains 16 residues. J gave up 9 bases and V 3 bases, and 15 bases lay outside the gene matches. In germline, CDR1 is DFQATT, CDR2 SNEGSKA (reference sequence). The CDR3 region has the DNA TGCAGTGCTAGGGCGGGGGGACAGGGTACATCATGGCCCCAGCATTTT. This gives the protein CSARAGGQGTSWPQHF.

The CDR3 spells CAWSDRGNSPLHF. Written as DNA, the CDR3 is TGTGCCTGGAGTGACAGGGGAAATTCACCCCTCCACTTT. The chain uses TRBV30 and TRBJ1-6; TRBD1 agrees at 7 bases. V lost 1 base, J lost 7 bases, and 1 base stayed unmatched. The germline V gene encodes CDR1 GTSNPN and CDR2 SVGIG (reference sequence). This CDR3 has 13 residues.

The chain employs TRBV2 and TRBJ1-1; D uncertain. Germline V gene sequence: CDR1 SNHLY, CDR2 FYNNEI. V was trimmed by 5 bases and J by 0 bases, leaving 10 bases between them. The CDR3 is 14 residues long. Written as DNA, the CDR3 is TGTGCCAGCAGTTCGGTCAACATGAACACTGAAGCTTTCTTT. Translated: CASSSVNMNTEAFF.

This clonotype was counted many times. The chain uses TRBV3-1 and TRBJ1-1; TRBD1 is a possible D gene (5 bases). The CDR3 spans 15 residues. Germline V CDR1 and CDR2: LGHDT, YNNKEL (reference sequence). V dropped 0 bases and J dropped 3 bases, with 11 bases sitting between them. This CDR3 is CASSQDAGIYTEAFF. The CDR3 nucleotides read TGTGCCAGCAGCCAAGATGCAGGGATCTACACTGAAGCTTTCTTT.

The sample holds a few counts of this clonotype. In DNA form, the CDR3 reads TGTGCCAGCAGTTTTCTACAGGGGTATGAGCAGTTCTTC. It encodes CASSFLQGYEQFF. The chain employs TRBV12-3 or TRBV12-4 and TRBJ2-1; 7 positions agree with TRBD1. Trimming cost V 3 bases and J 8 bases; bases outside gene matches: 4. The CDR3 is 13 amino acids.

This chain joins TRBV7-8 and TRBJ2-5; possibly TRBD1 for D (6 bases). CDR1 is SGHVS, CDR2 FQNEAQ, per germline. The V gene lost 5 bases and the J gene lost 4 bases, with 14 bases spanning the gap. The length of the CDR3 is 14 residues. This CDR3 is CASSRAQGVETQYF. As DNA, the CDR3 is TGTGCCAGCAGCCGCGCACAGGGTGTAGAGACCCAGTACTTC. Using reference TRBV7-8 and TRBJ2-5 for the parts outside the CDR3, the full variable domain is GAGVSQSPRYKVAKRGQDVALRCDPISGHVSLFWYQQALGQGPEFLTYFQNEAQLDKSGLPSDRFFAERPEGSVSTLKIQRTQQEDSAVYLCASSRAQGVETQYFGPGTRLLVL.

The chain employs TRBV13 and TRBJ1-3; TRBD1 is a possible D gene (5 bases). Per germline, CDR1 PRHDT and CDR2 FYEKMQ (reference sequence). The CDR3 covers 16 residues. V was clipped by 6 bases and J by 0 bases, with 15 bases between them. CDR3 DNA sequence: TGTGCCAGCAGAGACCCCAGGGAGATCTCTGGAAACACCATATATTTT. It specifies CASRDPREISGNTIYF.

This clonotype has a count of ten or more. V usage is TRBV2 and J usage is TRBJ2-7; the D is unclear. Looked up from germline, CDR1 is SNHLY and CDR2 is FYNNEI. The CDR3 is 12 amino acids. V lost 3 bases and J 0 bases, leaving 3 bases between the germline ends. The DNA for the CDR3 is TGTGCCAGCAGTGACACCTCCTACGAGCAGTACTTC. Translated: CASSDTSYEQYF.

This clonotype was recorded a few times. The chain has TRBV6-1 and TRBJ1-5; D is perhaps TRBD1 (5 bases). In germline, CDR1 is MNHNS, CDR2 SASEGT. The germline V and J ends were trimmed by 5 bases and 2 bases, with 22 bases remaining between them. This CDR3 comprises 18 residues. The CDR3 loop reads CASSYSFQGGGGNQPQHF. CDR3 DNA: TGTGCCAGCAGTTACTCTTTCCAGGGAGGTGGTGGCAATCAGCCCCAGCATTTT.

This clonotype was counted ten times or more. The V and J genes are TRBV20-1 and TRBJ2-3; D remains unclear. Germline values: CDR1 DFQATT, CDR2 SNEGSKA (reference sequence). Trimming pared 1 base from V and 0 bases from J, leaving 11 bases between. There are 15 residues in the CDR3. CDR3 region: CSARVPSPSTDTQYF. DNA of the CDR3: TGCAGTGCTAGAGTTCCCTCGCCTAGCACAGATACGCAGTATTTT.

The chain recombines TRBV9 with TRBJ2-2, with 9 bases that match TRBD1. This CDR3 contains 15 residues. J lost 9 bases, V lost 0 bases, and 6 bases had no gene match. Germline CDR1 reads SGDLS; CDR2 reads YYNGEE. Here the CDR3 DNA reads TGTGCCAGCAGCGTAGCACAGGGGGCATTACGGGAGCTGTTTTTT. Amino acid sequence: CASSVAQGALRELFF.

The V and J genes are TRBV11-3 and TRBJ2-1, with a weak D call TRBD2 (7 bases). The V gene lost 3 bases and the J gene lost 2 bases, with 14 bases spanning the gap. This CDR3 is built from 16 residues. Germline-derived CDR1 and CDR2 are SGHNT and YENEEA. CDR3 coding DNA: TGTGCCAGCAGCTTGGGGGGGCCACCAACCTACAATGAGCAGTTCTTC. It is translated as CASSLGGPPTYNEQFF.

There are many counts of this clonotype. The V gene is TRBV5-1, the J gene TRBJ2-1, with D unresolved. Between the trimmed V and J ends, which lost 0 bases and 8 bases, there was a span of 9 bases. CDR3 size: 13 residues. Germline loops: CDR1 SGHRS, CDR2 YFSETQ. The CDR3 DNA reads TGCGCCAGCAGCTTGGTTACGGAAGATGAGCAGTTCTTC. It specifies CASSLVTEDEQFF.

This sequence joins TRBV2 and TRBJ1-4; D gene unclear. Trimming stripped 3 bases from V and 8 bases from J, with 10 bases between. The CDR3 spans 13 residues. CDR1 and CDR2 from the germline V gene are SNHLY and FYNNEI. The CDR3 reads CASSEGPEEKLFF. The CDR3 nucleotides are TGTGCCAGCAGTGAGGGCCCCGAGGAAAAACTGTTTTTT.

V gene TRBV14 combines with J gene TRBJ1-6; 10 nucleotides line up with TRBD1. This CDR3 has 14 amino acids. CDR1 SGHDN and CDR2 FVKESK come from the germline V gene. V lost 5 bases, J lost 9 bases, and 4 bases stayed unmatched. CDR3 bases: TGTGCCAGCAGCTGGACAGGGGGAATTTCACCCCTCCACTTT. As protein: CASSWTGGISPLHF. The variable domain in full, completed from reference TRBV14 and TRBJ1-6, reads EAGVTQFPSHSVIEKGQTVTLRCDPISGHDNLYWYRRVMGKEIKFLLHFVKESKQDESGMPNNRFLAERTGGTYSTLKVQPAELEDSGVYFCASSWTGGISPLHFGNGTRLTVT.

This rearrangement joins TRBV18 to TRBJ1-5; TRBD1 matches at 8 bases. The J segment lost 6 bases and the V segment lost 2 bases, leaving 6 bases of the junction unmatched. The CDR3 consists of 15 residues. Germline values: CDR1 KGHSH, CDR2 LQKENI. Here the CDR3 DNA reads TGTGCCAGCTCACCAGGGGCAGGGGGCCTTCAGCCCCAGCATTTT. As protein: CASSPGAGGLQPQHF.

This clonotype appeared a few times. The rearrangement joins TRBV6-1 to TRBJ2-2; D is unclear. CDR1 and CDR2 (germline): MNHNS, SASEGT. The CDR3 is made up of 15 amino acids. V lost 1 base and J lost 0, with 6 bases in between. CDR3 in amino acids: CASSEVMANTGELFF. As DNA, the CDR3 is TGTGCCAGCAGTGAAGTAATGGCGAACACCGGGGAGCTGTTTTTT.

This clonotype occurred many times. The chain combines TRBV7-2 with TRBJ2-2, with 8 bases aligning to TRBD1. The junction had 4 bases not matched to a gene; V was cut back by 5 bases and J by 2 bases. The CDR3 spans 15 residues. The germline CDR1 and CDR2 sequences are SGHTA and FQGNSA. The CDR3: CASSKDRDNTGELFF. The CDR3 DNA reads as TGTGCCAGCAGCAAGGACAGGGACAACACCGGGGAGCTGTTTTTT. Full variable domain (outside the CDR3, taken from reference TRBV7-2 and TRBJ2-2): GAGVSQSPSNKVTEKGKDVELRCDPISGHTALYWYRQSLGQGLEFLIYFQGNSAPDKSGLPSDRFSAERTGGSVSTLTIQRTQQEDSAVYLCASSKDRDNTGELFFGEGSRLTVL.